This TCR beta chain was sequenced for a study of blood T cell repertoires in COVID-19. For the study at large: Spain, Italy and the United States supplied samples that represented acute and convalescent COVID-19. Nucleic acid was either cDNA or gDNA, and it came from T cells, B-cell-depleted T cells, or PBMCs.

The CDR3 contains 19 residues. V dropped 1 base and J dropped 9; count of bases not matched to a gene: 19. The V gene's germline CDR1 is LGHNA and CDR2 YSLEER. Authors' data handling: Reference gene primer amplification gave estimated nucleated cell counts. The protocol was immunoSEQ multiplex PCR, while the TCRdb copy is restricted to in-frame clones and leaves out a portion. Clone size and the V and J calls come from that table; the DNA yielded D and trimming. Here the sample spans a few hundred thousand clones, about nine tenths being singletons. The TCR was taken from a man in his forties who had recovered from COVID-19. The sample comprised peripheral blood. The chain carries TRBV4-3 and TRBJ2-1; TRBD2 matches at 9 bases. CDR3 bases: TGCGCCAGCAGCCAAGTTTTGGCGGGAGGGCCGGCCTCCAGTGGTGAGCAGTTCTTC. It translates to CASSQVLAGGPASSGEQFF.